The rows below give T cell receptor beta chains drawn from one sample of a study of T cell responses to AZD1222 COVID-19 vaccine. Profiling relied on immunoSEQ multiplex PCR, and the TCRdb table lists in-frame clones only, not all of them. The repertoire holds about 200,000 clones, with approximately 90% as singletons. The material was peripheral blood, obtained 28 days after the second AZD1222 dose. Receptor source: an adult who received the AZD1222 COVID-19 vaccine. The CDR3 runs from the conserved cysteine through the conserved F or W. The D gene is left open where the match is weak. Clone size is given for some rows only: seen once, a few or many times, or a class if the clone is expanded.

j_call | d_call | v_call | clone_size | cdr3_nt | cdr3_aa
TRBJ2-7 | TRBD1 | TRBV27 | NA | TGTGCCAGCAGTCTATCCCCTCTGGGGACAGGGATTCACGAGCAGTACTTC | CASSLSPLGTGIHEQYF
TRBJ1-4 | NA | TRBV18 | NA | TGTGCCAGCTCACCACTGATGGGGCCAGCAACTAATGAAAAACTGTTTTTT | CASSPLMGPATNEKLFF
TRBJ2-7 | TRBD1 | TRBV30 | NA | TGTGCCTGGAGTTCCCTGTTGGACAGGGTAACCTACGAGCAGTACTTC | CAWSSLLDRVTYEQYF
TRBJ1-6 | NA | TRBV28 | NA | TGTGCCAGCAGGGAAGGACATACTAATAATTCACCCCTCCACTTT | CASREGHTNNSPLHF
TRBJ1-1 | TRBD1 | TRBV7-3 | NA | TGTGCCAGCAGTTACAGGGGGGTCGGCCAGGACTTTAGAAGGAACACTGAAGCTTTCTTT | CASSYRGVGQDFRRNTEAFF
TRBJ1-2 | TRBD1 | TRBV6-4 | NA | TGTGCCAGCAGTAAGGACAGGATCCCTTCTGGCTACACCTTC | CASSKDRIPSGYTF
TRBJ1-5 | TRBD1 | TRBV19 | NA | TGTGCCAGTAGTATAGCAGGAGGGGGCGCGGGTCAGCCCCAGCATTTT | CASSIAGGGAGQPQHF
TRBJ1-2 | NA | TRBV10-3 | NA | TGTGCCATCAGCCCGACAGGAGACTATGGCTACACCTTC | CAISPTGDYGYTF
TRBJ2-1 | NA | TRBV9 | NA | TGTGCCAGCAGCGTTAATAGCGCTTACAATGAGCAGTTCTTC | CASSVNSAYNEQFF
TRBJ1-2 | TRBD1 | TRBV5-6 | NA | TGTGCCAGCATCCCGGGACAGGGGACCGCAGGGGGCTACACCTTC | CASIPGQGTAGGYTF
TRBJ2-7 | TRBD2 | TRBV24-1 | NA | TGTGCCACCTATAACGGGAGGGCCTACTCCTACGAGCAGTACTTC | CATYNGRAYSYEQYF
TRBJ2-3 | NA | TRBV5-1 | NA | TGCGCCAGCAGCTTATCGGGGGAGGATACGCAGTATTTT | CASSLSGEDTQYF
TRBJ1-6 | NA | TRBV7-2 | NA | TGTGCCAGCAGCTTGGGGCAGAACCTCCACTTT | CASSLGQNLHF
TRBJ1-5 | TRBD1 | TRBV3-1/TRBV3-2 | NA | TGTGCCAGCAGCCAGGGGACAGGGAATCAGCCCCAGCATTTT | CASSQGTGNQPQHF
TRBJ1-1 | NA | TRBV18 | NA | TGTGCCACTTCCCAGGGACGGGACACTGAAGCTTTCTTT | CATSQGRDTEAFF
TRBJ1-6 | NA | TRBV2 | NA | TGTGCCAGCAGTGCTGACACGTTAGGCACGAATTCACCCCTCCACTTT | CASSADTLGTNSPLHF
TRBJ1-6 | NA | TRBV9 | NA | TGTGCCAGCAGGGCGGGCTCCTATAATTCACCCCTCCACTTT | CASRAGSYNSPLHF
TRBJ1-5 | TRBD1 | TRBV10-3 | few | TGTGCCATCAGCAAGGACAGGGGTTCCGGTCAGCCCCAGCATTTT | CAISKDRGSGQPQHF
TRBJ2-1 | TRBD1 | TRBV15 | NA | TGTGCCACCAGCAACCGACAGGGTGTGTTAAATGAGCAGTTCTTC | CATSNRQGVLNEQFF
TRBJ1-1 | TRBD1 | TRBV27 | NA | TGTGCCAGCAGTCCTCACAGGGGTAGGGTGAACACTGAAGCTTTCTTT | CASSPHRGRVNTEAFF
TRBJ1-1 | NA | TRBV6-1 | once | TGTGCCAGCAGTGACCTCAGGGGGAACACTGAAGCTTTCTTT | CASSDLRGNTEAFF
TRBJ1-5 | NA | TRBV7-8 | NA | TGTGCCAGCAGCTGGCGGGGAGGCCAGCCCCAGCATTTT | CASSWRGGQPQHF
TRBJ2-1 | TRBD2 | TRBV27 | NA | TGTGCCAGCAGTTTCCTAGCGGGAGACTACAATGAGCAGTTCTTC | CASSFLAGDYNEQFF
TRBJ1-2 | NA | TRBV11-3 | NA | TGTGCCAGCAGCTTAAAACTTCGGGACGGAGCTAACTATGGCTACACCTTC | CASSLKLRDGANYGYTF
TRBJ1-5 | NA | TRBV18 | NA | TGTGCCAGCTCACCATTGCCCGGTCGCCAGGCCCAGCATTTT | CASSPLPGRQAQHF
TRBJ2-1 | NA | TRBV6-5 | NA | TGTGCCAGCAGGATGGGTTTGAGCTCCTACAATGAGCAGTTCTTC | CASRMGLSSYNEQFF
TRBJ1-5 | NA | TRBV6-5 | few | TGTGCCAGCAGTTTAGGGGGAAGCAATCAGCCCCAGCATTTT | CASSLGGSNQPQHF
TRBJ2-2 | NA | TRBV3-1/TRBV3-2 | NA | TGTGCCAGCAGCCAATCCGTCATCTCCGGGGAGCTGTTTTTT | CASSQSVISGELFF
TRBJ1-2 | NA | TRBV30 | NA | TGTGCCTGGACCGGGACCGGGTGGGACTACTATGGCTACACCTTC | CAWTGTGWDYYGYTF
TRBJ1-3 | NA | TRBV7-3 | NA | TGTGCCAGCAGCTCGAGTCCTGGAAACACCATATATTTT | CASSSSPGNTIYF
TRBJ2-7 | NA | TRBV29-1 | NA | TGCAGCGTTGAAGACGGTAGCTCCTACGAGCAGTACTTC | CSVEDGSSYEQYF
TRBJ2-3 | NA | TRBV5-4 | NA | TGTGCCAGCAGCCGACCCGTCGAAAATACGCAGTATTTT | CASSRPVENTQYF
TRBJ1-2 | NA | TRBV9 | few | TGTGCCAGCAGCGCATCGCCTCAGGGCATGTCCTATGGCTACACCTTC | CASSASPQGMSYGYTF
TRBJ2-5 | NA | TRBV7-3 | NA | TGTGCCAGCAGCATGGACTTAGAAGAGACCCAGTACTTC | CASSMDLEETQYF
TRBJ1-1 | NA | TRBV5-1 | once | TGCGCCAGCAGCTTGCGCTTCCGGACGCCCGGGACCATGAACACTGAAGCTTTCTTT | CASSLRFRTPGTMNTEAFF
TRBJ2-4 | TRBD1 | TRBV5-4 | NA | TGTGCCAGCAGCTTGGTAGGGGGCTACGCCAAAAACATTCAGTACTTC | CASSLVGGYAKNIQYF
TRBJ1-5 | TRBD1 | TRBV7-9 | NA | TGTGCCAGCAGCTTAGGAAATTGGGGGACAGGAAGCAATCAGCCCCAGCATTTT | CASSLGNWGTGSNQPQHF
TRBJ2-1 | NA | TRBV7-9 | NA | TGTGCCAGCAGCCCCCCAGCGTGGGATGAGCAGTTCTTC | CASSPPAWDEQFF
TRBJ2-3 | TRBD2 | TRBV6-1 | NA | TGTGCCAGCAGTGAAGCGGGAGGGTCAGATACGCAGTATTTT | CASSEAGGSDTQYF
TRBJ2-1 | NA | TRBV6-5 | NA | TGTGCCAGCTCGCTAGCGCGAGAGGTTGAGCAGTTCTTC | CASSLAREVEQFF
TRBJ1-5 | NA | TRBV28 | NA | TGTGCCAGCAGTTCCCCGGACGGAGGCGATCAGCCCCAGCATTTT | CASSSPDGGDQPQHF
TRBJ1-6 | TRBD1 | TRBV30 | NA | TGTGCCTGTACCGGGACAGAGAATTCACCCCTCCACTTT | CACTGTENSPLHF
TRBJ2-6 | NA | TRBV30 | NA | TGTGCCTGGAGTGTTGAGGCGGGACCGCACTCTGGGGCCAACGTCCTGACTTTC | CAWSVEAGPHSGANVLTF
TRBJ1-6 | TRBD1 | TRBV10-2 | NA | TGCGCCAGCAGCCGGACCGGGACAGGGATGAATTCACCCCTCCACTTT | CASSRTGTGMNSPLHF
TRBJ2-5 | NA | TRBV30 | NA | TGTGCCTGGAGTGTAGGAGGACTAGGGGGGACCCAGTACTTC | CAWSVGGLGGTQYF